Presented here are 29 T cell receptor beta chains from one specimen sequenced in a study of blood T cell repertoires in COVID-19. Generated by immunoSEQ multiplex PCR, the TCRdb table keeps only in-frame clones and is missing some. The sample consists of 200,000 or so clones, less than 85% of them appearing once. Sequences were obtained from PBMCs or T cells enriched from blood (not recorded which). The receptors shown here come from a man aged 55 to 70 who had recovered from COVID-19.

This clone was seen a single time. V gene TRBV7-8 combines with J gene TRBJ1-5, with 7 bases fitting TRBD1. CDR3 length equals 15 residues. In germline, CDR1 is SGHVS, CDR2 FQNEAQ. Losses at the gene ends were 5 bases for V and 0 bases for J; bases not matched to a gene: 4. CDR3 sequence (DNA): TGTGCCAGCAGCACGACAGGGCTTAGCAATCAGCCCCAGCATTTT. Its protein is CASSTTGLSNQPQHF.

The V call is TRBV6-5, the J call TRBJ1-1, with D perhaps TRBD1 (5 bases). The CDR3 is 13 residues long. V gave up 6 bases and J gave up 0 bases, with 8 bases separating them. CDR1 MNHEY and CDR2 SVGAGI come from the germline V gene. DNA for the CDR3: TGTGCCAGCAGAGACAGCTTGAACACTGAAGCTTTCTTT. It is translated as CASRDSLNTEAFF.

This clone has a handful of counts. This rearrangement joins TRBV10-3 to TRBJ2-7, with 9 nucleotides matching TRBD1. After removal of 10 bases from V and 1 base from J, the junction contained 8 bases not matched to a gene. Germline lookup yields CDR1 ENHRY and CDR2 SYGVKD. The CDR3 is made up of 14 amino acids. The CDR3 protein is CATTGTGTSYEQYF. Here the CDR3 DNA reads TGTGCCACAACCGGGACAGGGACGTCCTACGAGCAGTACTTC.

This clone turned up a few times. This chain joins TRBV10-1 and TRBJ1-5; D remains ambiguous. CDR3 size: 12 residues. V lost 10 bases and J lost 6, with 13 bases in between. Per the germline V gene, CDR1 is WNHNN and CDR2 is SYGVQD (reference sequence). CDR3 in amino acids: CAKARVGQPQHF. CDR3 nucleotide sequence: TGCGCCAAGGCGAGGGTGGGTCAGCCCCAGCATTTT.

This chain links TRBV5-4 with TRBJ2-3; D ambiguous. V dropped 0 bases and J dropped 2 bases, with 4 bases sitting between them. Germline V gene data show CDR1 as SGHNT and CDR2 as YYREEE (reference sequence). This CDR3 is built from 13 residues. The CDR3 DNA reads TGTGCCAGCAGCTTGGACTCCACAGATACGCAGTATTTT. The encoded protein is CASSLDSTDTQYF.

About this clone: Compared with germline, one end of the junction differs, possibly owing to a read error. The chain joins TRBV11-2 to TRBJ2-7; tentative D call: TRBD2 (5 bases). Germline values: CDR1 SGHAT, CDR2 FQNNGV. The CDR3 runs to 12 residues. In nucleotides, the CDR3 is TGTGCCAGCAGCCGCGGGCCATACGGGCAGTACTTC. It codes for CASSRGPYGQYF. The variable domain in full, with the rest retrieved from reference TRBV11-2 and TRBJ2-7, is EAGVAQSPRYKIIEKRQSVAFWCNPISGHATLYWYQQILGQGPKLLIQFQNNGVVDDSQLPKDRFSAERLKGVDSTLKIQPAKLEDSAVYLCASSRGPYGQYFGPGTRLTVT.

The chain recombines TRBV6-2 or TRBV6-3 with TRBJ2-7; 9 positions match TRBD1. J lost 6 bases, V lost 4 bases, and 10 bases had no gene match. Germline lookup yields CDR1 MNHEY and CDR2 SVGEGT. The CDR3 has 15 residues. This chain's CDR3 is CASSSPHRGRGEQYF. The CDR3 DNA follows: TGTGCCAGCAGTTCACCCCACAGGGGGCGAGGCGAGCAGTACTTC.

The chain has TRBV9 and TRBJ1-2, with D perhaps matching TRBD1 (5 bases). Trimming pared 3 bases from V and 0 bases from J, leaving 15 bases between. The CDR3 is 16 amino acids. Germline V CDR1 and CDR2: SGDLS, YYNGEE. CDR3 protein: CASSANPRGTNYGYTF. CDR3 DNA sequence: TGTGCCAGCAGCGCAAACCCTAGGGGTACTAACTATGGCTACACCTTC.

In this sample, this clone turned up once. The chain links TRBV6-1 to TRBJ2-5; 10 bases agree with TRBD2. From germline, CDR1 is MNHNS and CDR2 SASEGT. The trim removed 3 bases at V and 3 bases at J, leaving 7 bases unmatched. CDR3 length: 16 residues. The DNA of the CDR3 is TGTGCCAGCAGTGACGTAGGACTAGCGGTTAAAGAGACCCAGTACTTC. Its protein is CASSDVGLAVKETQYF.

The chain has TRBV6-5 and TRBJ2-3; 8 bases line up with TRBD2. Germline V gives CDR1 MNHEY, CDR2 SVGAGI. The CDR3 is 14 amino acids. V dropped 8 bases and J dropped 1; count of bases not matched to a gene: 5. CDR3 sequence reads: CASSKAGGTDTQYF. Written as DNA, the CDR3 is TGTGCCAGCTCGAAAGCGGGGGGCACAGATACGCAGTATTTT.

The chain recombines TRBV14 with TRBJ2-1, with TRBD2 identical over 11 bases. The V gene's germline CDR1 is SGHDN and CDR2 FVKESK. The CDR3 is made up of 14 amino acids. The ends lost 4 bases at V and 8 bases at J; junction bases unmatched: 4. For the CDR3, the DNA is TGTGCCAGCAGCCGTAGCGGGGGGGTCGATGAGCAGTTCTTC. Translation gives CASSRSGGVDEQFF.

This clone was detected only once. Other DNA sequences in the sample encode the same CDR3. The V and J genes are TRBV19 and TRBJ1-2; TRBD1 agrees at 8 bases. The CDR3 loop spans 14 amino acids. Germline V gene data show CDR1 as LNHDA and CDR2 as SQIVND (reference sequence). Germline trimming cut 3 bases from V and 3 bases from J; bases unmatched to any gene: 3. CDR3 in DNA: TGTGCCAGTAGTATCGGGACAGGACACTATGGCTACACCTTC. It yields the protein CASSIGTGHYGYTF.

CDR3 DNA sequence: TGTGCCAGCAGCTTTACCGGGACAGATAGCAATCAGCCCCAGCATTTT. Protein: CASSFTGTDSNQPQHF. This chain connects TRBV7-2 to TRBJ1-5; 7 positions agree with TRBD1. J gave up 0 bases and V 3 bases, and 5 bases lay outside the gene matches. This CDR3 is 16 amino acids long. Per germline, CDR1 SGHTA and CDR2 FQGNSA.

The chain joins TRBV18 to TRBJ1-1, with a possible D match to TRBD1 (5 bases). The CDR3 loop spans 17 amino acids. From germline, CDR1 is KGHSH and CDR2 LQKENI. With 3 bases removed from V and 0 bases from J, the gap between germline ends came to 17 bases. For the CDR3, the DNA is TGTGCCAGCTCACCTCGGGGGGGAGGTCCCATGAACACTGAAGCTTTCTTT. Translating gives CASSPRGGGPMNTEAFF.

The V call is TRBV5-1, the J call TRBJ1-1; D is unresolved. This CDR3 is 15 amino acids long. Germline V CDR1 and CDR2: SGHRS, YFSETQ. Trimming cost V 1 base and J 1 base, with 11 bases left between them. The DNA of the CDR3 is TGCGCCAGCAGCTTGTCGGCAGGTAGGAACACTGAAGCTTTCTTT. Amino acid sequence: CASSLSAGRNTEAFF.

V gene TRBV30 combines with J gene TRBJ1-1, with 9 bases matching TRBD1. Trimming took 6 bases from V and 4 from J; bases not matched to a gene: 12. In germline, CDR1 is GTSNPN, CDR2 SVGIG (reference sequence). The CDR3 runs 15 residues. The CDR3 coding sequence is TGTGCCTGCTACAGGGGGCGCGAAGGGGTCACTGAAGCTTTCTTT. This sequence encodes CACYRGREGVTEAFF.

The V gene is TRBV6-2 or TRBV6-3, the J gene TRBJ1-5, with D possibly being TRBD1 (6 bases). Trimming cost V 2 bases and J 8 bases, with 13 bases left between them. Germline CDR1 is MNHEY and CDR2 is SVGEGT. This CDR3 contains 14 residues. This chain's CDR3 is CASSYGSGAEPQHF. CDR3 nucleotides: TGTGCCAGCAGTTACGGCTCAGGGGCCGAGCCCCAGCATTTT.

The chain employs TRBV3-1 (or the pseudogene TRBV3-2) and TRBJ2-1, with 8 bases aligning to TRBD2. The ends lost 2 bases at V and 7 bases at J; junction bases unmatched: 4. Germline V CDR1 and CDR2: LGHDT, YNNKEL (reference sequence). The length of the CDR3 is 14 residues. The CDR3 nucleotides read TGTGCCAGCAGCCAACCGGCTAGCGGGAATGAGCAGTTCTTC. Amino acid sequence: CASSQPASGNEQFF.

The chain uses TRBV25-1 and TRBJ1-2, with D perhaps matching TRBD1 (6 bases). The CDR3 length is 14 residues. The V end lost 3 bases, the J end lost 8 bases, and 16 bases lay between the germline ends. From germline, CDR1 is MGHDK and CDR2 SYGVNS. The CDR3, as DNA: TGTGCCAGCAGTGATCCCTACAGGGTTTACGGCTACACCTTC. It translates to CASSDPYRVYGYTF.

The chain is built from TRBV7-8 and TRBJ1-1; a possible D gene is TRBD1 (6 bases). This CDR3 spans 12 amino acids. V was trimmed by 5 bases and J by 4 bases, leaving 8 bases between them. Per the germline V gene, CDR1 is SGHVS and CDR2 is FQNEAQ. The CDR3: CASSPQGTEAFF. The DNA for the CDR3 is TGTGCCAGCAGCCCACAGGGCACTGAAGCTTTCTTT.

J is TRBJ2-5 and V is TRBV5-4, with 10 bases lining up with TRBD1. The V gene end was trimmed by 4 bases and the J gene end by 7 bases; junction bases not matched to a gene: 7. Per the germline V gene, CDR1 is SGHNT and CDR2 is YYREEE (reference sequence). This CDR3 is 14 amino acids long. CDR3 coding DNA: TGTGCCAGCAGCCTCGGACAGGGGGAGGGGACCCAGTACTTC. Protein sequence: CASSLGQGEGTQYF. Full variable domain (missing parts from reference TRBV5-4 and TRBJ2-5): ETGVTQSPTHLIKTRGQQVTLRCSSQSGHNTVSWYQQALGQGPQFIFQYYREEENGRGNFPPRFSGLQFPNYSSELNVNALELDDSALYLCASSLGQGEGTQYFGPGTRLLVL.

This sequence joins TRBV4-3 and TRBJ2-6; unclear D gene. CDR3 length: 17 residues. V was shortened by 4 bases and J by 0 bases, with 13 bases between the two germline ends. Germline V gene lookup returns CDR1 LGHNA and CDR2 YSLEER. CDR3 loop: CASSPRYSDSGANVLTF. CDR3 sequence (DNA): TGCGCCAGCAGCCCGCGGTACTCTGACTCTGGGGCCAACGTCCTGACTTTC.

The chain links TRBV5-1 to TRBJ1-3; maybe TRBD1 (6 bases). V was shortened by 4 bases and J by 1 base, with 12 bases between the two germline ends. CDR3 size: 15 residues. Germline-derived CDR1 and CDR2 are SGHRS and YFSETQ. The CDR3 nucleotides read TGCGCCAGCAGCCCTAACAGGGTATCTGGAAACACCATATATTTT. Translated: CASSPNRVSGNTIYF.

This clone has a handful of counts. The rearrangement uses TRBV19 and TRBJ1-2; no clear D gene. Germline CDR1 and CDR2: LNHDA and SQIVND (reference sequence). The CDR3 runs 12 residues. Between the trimmed V and J ends, which lost 2 bases and 8 bases, there was a span of 9 bases. The CDR3 loop is CASSISGSGYTF. As DNA, the CDR3 is TGTGCCAGTAGTATATCCGGTTCCGGCTACACCTTC.

The chain is built from TRBV11-3 and TRBJ2-1; D gene unclear. The CDR3 has 12 amino acids. CDR1 and CDR2 (germline): SGHNT, YENEEA. V was trimmed by 6 bases and J by 8 bases, leaving 11 bases between them. CDR3 DNA: TGTGCCAGCAGTCCCACGGTGGATGAGCAGTTCTTC. The encoded protein is CASSPTVDEQFF.

The rearrangement joins TRBV2 to TRBJ1-5; D uncertain. This CDR3 has 14 amino acids. Germline V CDR1 and CDR2: SNHLY, FYNNEI. V dropped 5 bases and J dropped 3 bases, with 11 bases sitting between them. The CDR3 bases are TGTGCCAGCAGTCCAAACTCGAACAATCAGCCCCAGCATTTT. Residues: CASSPNSNNQPQHF. Full variable domain (outside the CDR3, taken from reference TRBV2 and TRBJ1-5): EPEVTQTPSHQVTQMGQEVILRCVPISNHLYFYWYRQILGQKVEFLVSFYNNEISEKSEIFDDQFSVERPDGSNFTLKIRSTKLEDSAMYFCASSPNSNNQPQHFGDGTRLSIL.

This chain connects TRBV7-2 to TRBJ1-5, with 8 bases that match TRBD1. The CDR3 consists of 14 residues. With 6 bases clipped from V and 4 bases from J, the junction kept 5 bases outside the gene matches. The germline V gene has CDR1 SGHTA and CDR2 FQGNSA. This CDR3 is CASRSDRGNQPQHF. CDR3 coding DNA: TGTGCCAGCAGATCTGACAGGGGTAATCAGCCCCAGCATTTT.

The chain employs TRBV5-1 and TRBJ2-1; D is tentatively TRBD1 or TRBD2 (9 bases each). CDR3 length: 15 amino acids. Germline V gives CDR1 SGHRS, CDR2 YFSETQ. V lost 3 bases and J 16 bases, leaving 26 bases between the germline ends. The CDR3 reads CASSYSGTGSGLAFF. The CDR3 coding sequence is TGCGCCAGCAGCTATTCCGGGACAGGGTCGGGACTAGCATTCTTC.

The chain uses TRBV5-1 and TRBJ2-3; D perhaps matches TRBD2 (5 bases). The CDR3 length is 18 residues. V lost 4 bases, J lost 1 base, and 22 bases lay in between. Per germline, CDR1 SGHRS and CDR2 YFSETQ. CDR3 bases: TGCGCCAGCAGCAAACTAGACCAGCCTACGGGTGGCACAGATACGCAGTATTTT. Its translation: CASSKLDQPTGGTDTQYF. Together with reference TRBV5-1 and TRBJ2-3, the CDR3 gives the full variable domain: KAGVTQTPRYLIKTRGQQVTLSCSPISGHRSVSWYQQTPGQGLQFLFEYFSETQRNKGNFPGRFSGRQFSNSRSEMNVSTLELGDSALYLCASSKLDQPTGGTDTQYFGPGTRLTVL.